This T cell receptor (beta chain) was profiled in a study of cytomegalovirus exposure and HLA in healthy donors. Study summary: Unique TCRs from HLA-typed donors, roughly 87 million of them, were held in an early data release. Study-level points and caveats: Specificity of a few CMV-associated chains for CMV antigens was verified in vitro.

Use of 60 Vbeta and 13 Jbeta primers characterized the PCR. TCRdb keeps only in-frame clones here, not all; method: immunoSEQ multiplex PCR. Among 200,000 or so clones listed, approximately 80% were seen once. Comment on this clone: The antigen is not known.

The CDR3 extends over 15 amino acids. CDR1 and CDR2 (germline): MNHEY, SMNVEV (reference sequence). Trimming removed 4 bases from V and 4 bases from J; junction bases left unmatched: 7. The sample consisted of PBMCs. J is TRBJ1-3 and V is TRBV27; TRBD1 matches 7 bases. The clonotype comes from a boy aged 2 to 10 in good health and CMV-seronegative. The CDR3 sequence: CASSSGTAQGNTIYF. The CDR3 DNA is TGTGCCAGCAGTTCAGGGACAGCACAGGGAAACACCATATATTTT.